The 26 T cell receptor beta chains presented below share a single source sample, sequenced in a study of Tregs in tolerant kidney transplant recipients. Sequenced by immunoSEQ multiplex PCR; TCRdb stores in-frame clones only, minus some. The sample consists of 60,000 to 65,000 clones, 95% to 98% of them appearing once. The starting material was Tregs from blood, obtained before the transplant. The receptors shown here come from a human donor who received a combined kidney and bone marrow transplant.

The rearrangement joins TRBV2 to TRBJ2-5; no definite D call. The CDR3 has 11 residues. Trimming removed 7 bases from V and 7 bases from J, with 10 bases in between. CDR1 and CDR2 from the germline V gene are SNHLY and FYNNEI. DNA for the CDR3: TGTGCCAGCACGAATTACGGGACCCAGTACTTC. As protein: CASTNYGTQYF.

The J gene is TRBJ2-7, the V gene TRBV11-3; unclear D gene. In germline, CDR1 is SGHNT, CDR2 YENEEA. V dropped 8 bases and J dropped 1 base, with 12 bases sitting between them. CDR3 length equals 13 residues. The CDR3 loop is CASATLVSYEQYF. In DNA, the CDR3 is TGTGCCAGCGCGACTCTGGTATCCTACGAGCAGTACTTC. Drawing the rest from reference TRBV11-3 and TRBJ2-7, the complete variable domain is EAGVVQSPRYKIIEKKQPVAFWCNPISGHNTLYWYLQNLGQGPELLIRYENEEAVDDSQLPKDRFSAERLKGVDSTLKIQPAELGDSAVYLCASATLVSYEQYFGPGTRLTVT.

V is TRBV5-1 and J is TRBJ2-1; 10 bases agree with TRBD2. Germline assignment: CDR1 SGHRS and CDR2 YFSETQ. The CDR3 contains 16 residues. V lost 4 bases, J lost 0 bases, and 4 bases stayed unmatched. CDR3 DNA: TGCGCCAGCAGCGGTAGCGGGGGGCTCTCCTACAATGAGCAGTTCTTC. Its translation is CASSGSGGLSYNEQFF.

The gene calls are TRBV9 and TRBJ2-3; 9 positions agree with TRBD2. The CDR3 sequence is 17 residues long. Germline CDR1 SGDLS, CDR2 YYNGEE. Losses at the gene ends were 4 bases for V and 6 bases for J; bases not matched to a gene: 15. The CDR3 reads CASSLRVASGVRDTQYF. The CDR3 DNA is TGTGCCAGCAGCCTAAGAGTTGCTAGCGGGGTTCGGGATACGCAGTATTTT.

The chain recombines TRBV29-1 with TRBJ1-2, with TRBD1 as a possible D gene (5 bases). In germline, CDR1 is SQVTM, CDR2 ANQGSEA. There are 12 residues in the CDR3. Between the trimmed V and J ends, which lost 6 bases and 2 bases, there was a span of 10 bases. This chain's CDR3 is CSVLGRNYGYTF. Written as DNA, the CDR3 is TGCAGCGTCCTGGGGCGCAACTATGGCTACACCTTC.

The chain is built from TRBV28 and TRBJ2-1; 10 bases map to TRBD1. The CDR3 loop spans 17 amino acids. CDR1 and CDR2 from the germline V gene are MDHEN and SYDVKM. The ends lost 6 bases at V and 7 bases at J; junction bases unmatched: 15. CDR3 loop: CASRPRRTGGILNEQFF. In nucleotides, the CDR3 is TGTGCCAGCAGACCCCGGCGGACAGGGGGGATTTTGAATGAGCAGTTCTTC.

DNA for the CDR3: TGTGCCAGCAGTTTACGGGCGGGGGCGGTTAACTATGGCTACACCTTC. This sequence encodes CASSLRAGAVNYGYTF. V gene TRBV27 combines with J gene TRBJ1-2; tentative D call: TRBD1 (6 bases). The germline V gene encodes CDR1 MNHEY and CDR2 SMNVEV (reference sequence). V dropped 2 bases and J dropped 1 base, with 14 bases sitting between them. The CDR3 length is 16 residues.

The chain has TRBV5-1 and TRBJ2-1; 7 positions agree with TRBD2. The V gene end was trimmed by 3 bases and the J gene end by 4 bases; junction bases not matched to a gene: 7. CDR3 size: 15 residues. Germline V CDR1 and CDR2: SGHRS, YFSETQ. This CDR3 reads CASSSSGLHYNEQFF. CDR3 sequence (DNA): TGCGCCAGCAGCTCCTCGGGACTACATTACAATGAGCAGTTCTTC.

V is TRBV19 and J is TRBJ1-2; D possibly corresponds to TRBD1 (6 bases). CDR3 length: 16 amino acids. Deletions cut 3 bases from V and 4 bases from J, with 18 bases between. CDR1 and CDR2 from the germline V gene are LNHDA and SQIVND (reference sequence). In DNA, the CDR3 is TGTGCCAGTAGTATCAGGGAAACAGGGCTGGCCTATGGCTACACCTTC. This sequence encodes CASSIRETGLAYGYTF.

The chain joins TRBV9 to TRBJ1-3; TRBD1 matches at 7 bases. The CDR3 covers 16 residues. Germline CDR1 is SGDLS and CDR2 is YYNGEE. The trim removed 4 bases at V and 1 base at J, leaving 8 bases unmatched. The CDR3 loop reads CASSRKGTESGNTIYF. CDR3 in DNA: TGTGCCAGCAGCAGAAAGGGGACAGAGTCTGGAAACACCATATATTTT.

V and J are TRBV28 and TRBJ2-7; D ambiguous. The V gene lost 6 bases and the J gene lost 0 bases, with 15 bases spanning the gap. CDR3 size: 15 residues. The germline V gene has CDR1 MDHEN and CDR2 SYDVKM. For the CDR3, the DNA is TGTGCCAGCAGCACCAGAACGATACCCTCCTACGAGCAGTACTTC. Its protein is CASSTRTIPSYEQYF.

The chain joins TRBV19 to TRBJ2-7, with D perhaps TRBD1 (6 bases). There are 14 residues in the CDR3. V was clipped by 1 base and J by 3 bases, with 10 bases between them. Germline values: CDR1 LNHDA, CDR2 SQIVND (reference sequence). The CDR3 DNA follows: TGTGCCAGTAGTATAGGGGGGCGCGACTACGAGCAGTACTTC. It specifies CASSIGGRDYEQYF.

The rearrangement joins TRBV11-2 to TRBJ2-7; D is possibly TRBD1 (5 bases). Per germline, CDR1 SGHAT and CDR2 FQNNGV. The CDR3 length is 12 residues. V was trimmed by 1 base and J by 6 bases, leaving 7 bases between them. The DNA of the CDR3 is TGTGCCAGCAGCTTAGTTAGGGGCGAGCAGTACTTC. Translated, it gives CASSLVRGEQYF.

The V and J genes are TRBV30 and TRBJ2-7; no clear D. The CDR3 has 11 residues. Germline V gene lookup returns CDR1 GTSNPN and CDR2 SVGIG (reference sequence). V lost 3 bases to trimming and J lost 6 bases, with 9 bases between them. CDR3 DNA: TGTGCCTGGAGGACTTTCGGCGAGCAGTACTTC. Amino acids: CAWRTFGEQYF. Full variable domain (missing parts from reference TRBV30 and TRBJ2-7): SQTIHQWPATLVQPVGSPLSLECTVEGTSNPNLYWYRQAAGRGLQLLFYSVGIGQISSEVPQNLSASRPQDRQFILSSKKLLLSDSGFYLCAWRTFGEQYFGPGTRLTVT.

CDR3 bases: TGCGCCAGCAGGCCTCCCCGGGACAGTTACGAGCAGTACTTC. Encoded protein: CASRPPRDSYEQYF. This chain uses TRBV5-1 with TRBJ2-7; 7 nucleotides agree with TRBD1. The CDR3 sequence is 14 residues long. Germline assignment: CDR1 SGHRS and CDR2 YFSETQ. Unmatched junction bases numbered 9, after V lost 5 bases and J lost 4 bases.

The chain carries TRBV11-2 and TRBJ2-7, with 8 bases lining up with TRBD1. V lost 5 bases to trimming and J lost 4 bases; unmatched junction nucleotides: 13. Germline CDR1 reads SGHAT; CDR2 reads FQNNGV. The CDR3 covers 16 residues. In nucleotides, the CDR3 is TGTGCCAGCAGCCTGGCACTTCAGGGGGCGCTTTACGAGCAGTACTTC. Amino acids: CASSLALQGALYEQYF.

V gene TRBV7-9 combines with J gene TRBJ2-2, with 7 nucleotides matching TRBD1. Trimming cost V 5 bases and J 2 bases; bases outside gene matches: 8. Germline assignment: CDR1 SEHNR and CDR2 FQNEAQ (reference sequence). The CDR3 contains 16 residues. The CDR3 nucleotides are TGTGCCAGCAGCCAGCGACAGGGTGTTAACACCGGGGAGCTGTTTTTT. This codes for CASSQRQGVNTGELFF.

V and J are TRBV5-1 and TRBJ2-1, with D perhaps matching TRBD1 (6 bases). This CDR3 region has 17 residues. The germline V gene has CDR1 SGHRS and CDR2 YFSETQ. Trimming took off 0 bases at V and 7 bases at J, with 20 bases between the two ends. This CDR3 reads CASSLAGDIITLNEQFF. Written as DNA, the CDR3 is TGCGCCAGCAGCTTGGCCGGGGACATTATTACATTAAATGAGCAGTTCTTC.

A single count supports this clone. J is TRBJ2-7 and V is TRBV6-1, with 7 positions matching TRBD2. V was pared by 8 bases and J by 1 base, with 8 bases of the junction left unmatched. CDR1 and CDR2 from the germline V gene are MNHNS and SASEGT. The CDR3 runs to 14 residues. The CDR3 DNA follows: TGTGCCAGCCTCCCCTGGCGGGGGTCCTACGAGCAGTACTTC. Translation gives CASLPWRGSYEQYF.

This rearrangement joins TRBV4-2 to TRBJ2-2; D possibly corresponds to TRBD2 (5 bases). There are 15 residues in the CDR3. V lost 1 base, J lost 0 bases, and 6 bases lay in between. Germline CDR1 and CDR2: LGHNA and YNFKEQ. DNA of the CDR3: TGTGCCAGCAGCCAAGTCGGGGCGAACACCGGGGAGCTGTTTTTT. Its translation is CASSQVGANTGELFF.

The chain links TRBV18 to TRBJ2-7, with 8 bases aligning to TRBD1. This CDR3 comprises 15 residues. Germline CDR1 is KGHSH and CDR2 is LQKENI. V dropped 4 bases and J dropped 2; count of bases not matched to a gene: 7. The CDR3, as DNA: TGTGCCAGCTCACGGACCGGGACAGGCGCCTACGAGCAGTACTTC. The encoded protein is CASSRTGTGAYEQYF.

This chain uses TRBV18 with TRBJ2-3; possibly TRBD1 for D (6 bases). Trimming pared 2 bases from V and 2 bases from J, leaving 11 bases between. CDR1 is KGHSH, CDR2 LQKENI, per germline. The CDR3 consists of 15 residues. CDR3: CASSPEDRPTDTQYF. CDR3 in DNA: TGTGCCAGCTCACCAGAGGACAGACCCACAGATACGCAGTATTTT.

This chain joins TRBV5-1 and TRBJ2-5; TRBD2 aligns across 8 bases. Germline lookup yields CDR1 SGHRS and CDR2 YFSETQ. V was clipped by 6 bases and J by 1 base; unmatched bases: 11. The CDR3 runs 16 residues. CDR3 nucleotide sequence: TGCGCCAGCATGTCCACAAAAAGCGGGGGCCAAGAGACCCAGTACTTC. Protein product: CASMSTKSGGQETQYF.

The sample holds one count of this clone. CDR3 coding DNA: TGTGCCAGCATGGGGGGGGAGCAGAACACCGGGGAGCTGTTTTTT. Protein product: CASMGGEQNTGELFF. The chain links TRBV9 to TRBJ2-2, with 7 bases aligning to TRBD2. The germline V gene has CDR1 SGDLS and CDR2 YYNGEE. The CDR3 totals 15 residues. Trimming cost V 6 bases and J 1 base; bases outside gene matches: 6.

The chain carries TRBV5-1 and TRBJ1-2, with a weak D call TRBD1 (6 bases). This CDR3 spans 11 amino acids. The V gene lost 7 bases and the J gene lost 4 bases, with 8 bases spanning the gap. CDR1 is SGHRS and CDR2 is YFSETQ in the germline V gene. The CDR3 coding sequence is TGCGCCAGCCGGGACATCTATGGCTACACCTTC. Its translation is CASRDIYGYTF.

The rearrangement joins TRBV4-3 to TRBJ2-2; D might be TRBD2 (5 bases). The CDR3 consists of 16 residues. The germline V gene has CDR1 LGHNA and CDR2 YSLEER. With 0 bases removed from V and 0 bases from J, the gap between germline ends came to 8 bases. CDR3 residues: CASSQEVGANTGELFF. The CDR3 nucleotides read TGCGCCAGCAGCCAAGAAGTGGGAGCGAACACCGGGGAGCTGTTTTTT.